This TCR beta chain originates from a study of cytomegalovirus exposure and HLA in healthy donors. Study background: There were approximately 80 million unique TCRs (from HLA-typed donors) in an early data release.

Study-level findings and limits: A later analysis found TCR association rates differed by HLA locus, highest for DRB1 and lowest for HLA-C. In a later analysis, HLA-associated TCR beta chains were more clonally expanded than equally common others.

A note on this clone: Its specificity is not known.

PCR used 60 Vbeta primers and 13 Jbeta primers. Libraries were prepared by immunoSEQ multiplex PCR; TCRdb keeps only in-frame clonotypes and omits some of them. Of some 190,000 clones listed, 78% are singletons. The germline V gene has CDR1 MGHRA and CDR2 YSYEKL. Between the trimmed V and J ends, which lost 1 base and 7 bases, there was a span of 10 bases. CDR3 length equals 14 residues. This rearrangement joins TRBV4-1 to TRBJ2-2; a possible D gene is TRBD2 (6 bases). This clonotype originated in a female donor in good health and CMV-seronegative. The sequenced material came from PBMCs. CDR3 amino acids: CASSQARGFGELFF. CDR3 DNA: TGCGCCAGCAGCCAAGCCCGGGGGTTCGGGGAGCTGTTTTTT.